One and the same sample provided the 21 T cell receptor beta chains below, sequenced in a study of technical replicates of blood from several donors. Sequencing used immunoSEQ multiplex PCR; TCRdb keeps in-frame clones, though not all of them. The sample has over 70,000 clones; roughly 89% are singletons. The specimen was T cells isolated from PBMCs. The source is a human donor in good health.

The chain links TRBV6-5 to TRBJ2-1, with TRBD2 matching 11 bases. Trimming took 0 bases from V and 6 from J; bases not matched to a gene: 4. The V gene's germline CDR1 is MNHEY and CDR2 SVGAGI. The CDR3 runs 16 residues. The CDR3 DNA sequence: TGTGCCAGCAGTTACTCTAGCGGGAGGGCCCCCAATGAGCAGTTCTTC. Translation gives CASSYSSGRAPNEQFF.

This clone occurred once. The chain has TRBV29-1 and TRBJ1-2, with D maybe TRBD1 (6 bases). CDR3 length: 14 residues. Trimming took off 3 bases at V and 3 bases at J, with 14 bases between the two ends. Germline loops: CDR1 SQVTM, CDR2 ANQGSEA. CDR3 coding DNA: TGCAGCGTTGACCCCCAGGGGCCTGACTATGGCTACACCTTC. This translates into CSVDPQGPDYGYTF.

The chain employs TRBV9 and TRBJ2-2; weak D call: TRBD2 (6 bases). V dropped 1 base and J dropped 2 bases, with 12 bases sitting between them. The CDR3 has 16 residues. Germline V lookup: CDR1 SGDLS, CDR2 YYNGEE. CDR3: CASSVQDYLNTGELFF. CDR3 sequence (DNA): TGTGCCAGCAGCGTACAGGACTACCTAAACACCGGGGAGCTGTTTTTT.

This chain uses TRBV13 with TRBJ2-7; D possibly corresponds to TRBD1 (6 bases). Deletions cut 5 bases from V and 6 bases from J, with 14 bases between. The CDR3 extends over 13 amino acids. In germline, CDR1 is PRHDT, CDR2 FYEKMQ (reference sequence). CDR3 sequence: CASSIIDRPEQYF. Written as DNA, the CDR3 is TGTGCCAGCAGCATCATCGACAGGCCCGAGCAGTACTTC. The full variable domain, in which reference TRBV13 and TRBJ2-7 provide the parts outside the CDR3, is AAGVIQSPRHLIKEKRETATLKCYPIPRHDTVYWYQQGPGQDPQFLISFYEKMQSDKGSIPDRFSAQQFSDYHSELNMSSLELGDSALYFCASSIIDRPEQYFGPGTRLTVT.

This chain links TRBV19 with TRBJ1-1, with 8 positions matching TRBD1. Germline assignment: CDR1 LNHDA and CDR2 SQIVND (reference sequence). CDR3 length: 17 amino acids. With V trimmed by 3 bases and J by 0 bases, 9 bases remained unmatched. The CDR3 here is CASSIGTGRFMNTEAFF. The CDR3, as DNA: TGTGCCAGTAGTATTGGGACAGGAAGATTTATGAACACTGAAGCTTTCTTT.

The chain recombines TRBV4-1 with TRBJ2-7; 8 bases agree with TRBD2. The junction had 9 bases not matched to a gene; V was cut back by 0 bases and J by 5 bases. The CDR3 is made up of 16 amino acids. Germline V CDR1 and CDR2: MGHRA, YSYEKL. For the CDR3, the DNA is TGCGCCAGCAGCCAAGAAGTCGGTAGCGGGATGAACGAGCAGTACTTC. Translation gives CASSQEVGSGMNEQYF.

The chain recombines TRBV10-3 with TRBJ1-5, with D maybe TRBD1 (5 bases). CDR3 length: 15 amino acids. Per the germline V gene, CDR1 is ENHRY and CDR2 is SYGVKD. V lost 0 bases, J lost 2 bases, and 8 bases lay in between. The chain's CDR3 is CAISESREGNQPQHF. The DNA for the CDR3 is TGTGCCATCAGTGAGTCCAGGGAGGGCAATCAGCCCCAGCATTTT.

CDR3 protein: CASSLTTGGGYGYTF. The CDR3 region has the DNA TGTGCCAGCAGCTTAACGACGGGGGGCGGCTATGGCTACACCTTC. The V call is TRBV7-3, the J call TRBJ1-2; tentatively, D is TRBD1 (6 bases). Trimming cost V 0 bases and J 4 bases, with 12 bases left between them. Per the germline V gene, CDR1 is SGHTA and CDR2 is FQGTGA. This CDR3 spans 15 amino acids.

This chain links TRBV19 with TRBJ1-1; maybe TRBD1 (5 bases). Trimming cost V 6 bases and J 1 base, with 15 bases left between them. This CDR3 region has 15 residues. CDR1 is LNHDA, CDR2 SQIVND, per germline (reference sequence). CDR3 loop: CASREGTAWNTEAFF. In nucleotides, the CDR3 is TGTGCCAGTAGGGAGGGGACGGCCTGGAACACTGAAGCTTTCTTT.

J is TRBJ2-5 and V is TRBV30; D might be TRBD2 (6 bases). V was pared by 1 base and J by 2 bases, with 14 bases between. In germline, CDR1 is GTSNPN, CDR2 SVGIG (reference sequence). The CDR3 is made up of 15 amino acids. The CDR3 DNA sequence: TGTGCCTGGAGTGCCTCATGGAGGGAGCAAGAGACCCAGTACTTC. Its protein product is CAWSASWREQETQYF.

This clone has just one count. This rearrangement joins TRBV2 to TRBJ2-4; TRBD1 aligns across 9 bases. Germline V gene data show CDR1 as SNHLY and CDR2 as FYNNEI. V lost 6 bases and J lost 7; bases outside the gene matches: 1. The CDR3 is 12 amino acids. CDR3 loop: CASSGQGNIQYF. The CDR3 nucleotides read TGTGCCAGCAGCGGACAGGGGAACATTCAGTACTTC.

The rearrangement links TRBV4-1 to TRBJ2-6; D not certain. CDR1 is MGHRA, CDR2 YSYEKL, per germline. Trimming shortened V by 2 bases and J by 0 bases, and 11 bases separated the two germline ends. The CDR3 is made up of 17 amino acids. DNA for the CDR3: TGCGCCAGCAGCCAACAGCGCCTGTACTCTGGGGCCAACGTCCTGACTTTC. It specifies CASSQQRLYSGANVLTF.

This sequence joins TRBV30 and TRBJ1-3, with TRBD1 matching over 7 bases. J lost 4 bases, V lost 8 bases, and 26 bases had no gene match. This CDR3 is built from 19 residues. Per germline, CDR1 GTSNPN and CDR2 SVGIG (reference sequence). CDR3 DNA: TGTGCCCGACGCATTACTCAGATATTACAGGGGTCTGCAGGAAACACCATATATTTT. Amino acids: CARRITQILQGSAGNTIYF. Based on the CDR3 plus reference TRBV30 and TRBJ1-3, the full variable domain is SQTIHQWPATLVQPVGSPLSLECTVEGTSNPNLYWYRQAAGRGLQLLFYSVGIGQISSEVPQNLSASRPQDRQFILSSKKLLLSDSGFYLCARRITQILQGSAGNTIYFGEGSWLTVV.

A word on this clone: The sample holds other DNA sequences that translate to the same CDR3. This rearrangement joins TRBV6-5 to TRBJ1-5; the D gene is possibly TRBD1 (5 bases). This CDR3 has 13 residues. Trimming removed 2 bases at V and 7 bases at J, with 9 bases between. Germline CDR1 MNHEY, CDR2 SVGAGI. The CDR3 region is CASSYRGGQPQHF. In DNA, the CDR3 is TGTGCCAGCAGTTACCGGGGGGGACAGCCCCAGCATTTT.

The chain recombines TRBV14 with TRBJ2-3, with a possible D match to TRBD1 (5 bases). With 3 bases removed from V and 2 bases from J, the gap between germline ends came to 15 bases. The CDR3 totals 16 residues. Germline lookup yields CDR1 SGHDN and CDR2 FVKESK. In DNA, the CDR3 is TGTGCCAGCAGCCAGGGATGGGCAGGGCTCACAGATACGCAGTATTTT. Its translation is CASSQGWAGLTDTQYF.

This clone was recorded once. This chain links TRBV15 with TRBJ1-5, with no clear D. V lost 1 base, J lost 4 bases, and 8 bases lay in between. CDR1 is LNHNV, CDR2 YYDKDF, per germline (reference sequence). This CDR3 is 14 amino acids long. CDR3 protein: CATSRGELNQPQHF. The CDR3 bases are TGTGCCACCAGCAGAGGAGAGTTAAATCAGCCCCAGCATTTT.

The chain recombines TRBV18 with TRBJ1-1; the match to TRBD1 covers 11 bases. From germline, CDR1 is KGHSH and CDR2 LQKENI. This CDR3 region has 16 residues. V lost 6 bases to trimming and J lost 0 bases; unmatched junction nucleotides: 6. The CDR3 bases are TGTGCCAGCTCGCTAGGGACAGGGGGGATGAACACTGAAGCTTTCTTT. Translating it yields CASSLGTGGMNTEAFF.

V gene TRBV11-2 combines with J gene TRBJ2-1; D is possibly TRBD2 (5 bases). Germline V gene sequence: CDR1 SGHAT, CDR2 FQNNGV. The CDR3 spans 14 residues. Trimming pared 5 bases from V and 1 base from J, leaving 9 bases between. For the CDR3, the DNA is TGTGCCAGCAGCGGAGGCCTTTCCTACAATGAGCAGTTCTTC. This encodes CASSGGLSYNEQFF.

The V and J genes are TRBV10-3 and TRBJ2-3; 15 bases map to TRBD2. This CDR3 has 18 amino acids. Germline V CDR1 and CDR2: ENHRY, SYGVKD. V shed 6 bases, J shed 3 bases, and the junction held 10 bases outside the gene matches. Here the CDR3 reads CAISGLAGGPSGTDTQYF. CDR3 nucleotides: TGTGCCATCAGCGGACTAGCGGGAGGGCCGTCGGGGACAGATACGCAGTATTTT.

This chain links TRBV7-2 with TRBJ2-7; D perhaps matches TRBD2 (5 bases). Trimming stripped 5 bases from V and 0 bases from J, with 14 bases between. The CDR3 extends over 15 amino acids. Looked up from germline, CDR1 is SGHTA and CDR2 is FQGNSA. CDR3 in DNA: TGTGCCAGCAGCATAAATTGGACTCCCTCCTACGAGCAGTACTTC. Residues: CASSINWTPSYEQYF.

V usage is TRBV29-1 and J usage is TRBJ2-4, with unresolved D. Germline-derived CDR1 and CDR2 are SQVTM and ANQGSEA. CDR3 length: 14 amino acids. Trimming removed 4 bases at V and 0 bases at J, with 10 bases between. CDR3 DNA sequence: TGCAGCGTTGTCGTCCCCTCAGCCAAAAACATTCAGTACTTC. Protein sequence: CSVVVPSAKNIQYF.